The present entry profiles one TCR beta chain with its context. CD45RO-CCR7+CD27+CD95- defined naive CD8+ T cells. This sample stems from a study of CXCR3-negative and CXCR3-positive naive CD8 T cells. Study-level background: Roughly 140 million TRB reads in total, about 1.5 +/- 0.3 million per library.

Each TRB cDNA library was prepared by 5' RACE (with UMI labels). TCRdb reprocessed the 5' RACE reads and reports one entry per CDR3 protein, with no DNA. The table lists 90,000 to 95,000 distinct CDR3 sequences. The length of the CDR3 is 18 residues. Germline loops: CDR1 MNHEY, CDR2 SVGEGT. The sequence was obtained from a human donor in good health. Some clones in this sample may be carry-over from other donors' samples. J is TRBJ2-7 and V is TRBV6-2 or TRBV6-3; TCRdb selects TRBD1, and the lack of DNA leaves this call unchecked. Sequencing input: naive CXCR3- CD8+ T cells from blood. Subset described: CD45RO-CCR7+CD27+CD95- naive CD8+ T cells lacking CXCR3 (TNR3-). The CDR3 loop reads CASSFPLEERGTSYEQYF.